Following are 31 T cell receptor beta chains from one sample sequenced in a study of beta chain features in type 1 diabetes. Sequencing targeted expressed TCRB transcripts, as all isolated RNA had been reverse transcribed. The data were produced by immunoSEQ multiplex PCR, yet TCRdb's version contains in-frame clones alone and is incomplete. The data show roughly 300,000 clones, with 13% to 15% seen just once and 0.017% held by the top ten. The study, taken as a whole, reports: Within each of all four CD4+ subsets, Type 1 diabetes patients had TCRB CDR3s that were moderately but significantly shorter.

The antigens these receptors bind are not known. Sequencing used naive CD4+ T cells from blood. Receptors originate from a man aged 25 to 40 with type 1 diabetes.

This rearrangement joins TRBV5-1 to TRBJ1-1; tentatively, D is TRBD1 (5 bases). From germline, CDR1 is SGHRS and CDR2 YFSETQ. The CDR3 runs 16 residues. The V end lost 0 bases, the J end lost 2 bases, and 14 bases lay between the germline ends. The CDR3 DNA is TGCGCCAGCAGCTTGGGCTCGACAGCGAAAAACACTGAAGCTTTCTTT. Amino acids: CASSLGSTAKNTEAFF.

This clone occurred a few times. The J gene is TRBJ2-3, the V gene TRBV28; D gene ambiguous. The germline gives CDR1 MDHEN, CDR2 SYDVKM. V was pared by 4 bases and J by 0 bases, with 5 bases between. The CDR3 is 13 residues long. The CDR3 sequence: CASSWASTDTQYF. CDR3 coding DNA: TGTGCCAGCAGTTGGGCTAGCACAGATACGCAGTATTTT.

This clone has only a few counts. The chain is built from TRBV7-2 and TRBJ1-1; unclear D gene. Germline CDR1 is SGHTA and CDR2 is FQGNSA. Between the trimmed V and J ends, which lost 2 bases and 7 bases, there was a span of 11 bases. The CDR3 extends over 13 amino acids. The CDR3 protein is CASSLLRTGEAFF. The CDR3 bases are TGTGCCAGCAGCTTATTGAGAACGGGTGAAGCTTTCTTT.

Only a few counts were recorded for this clone. The V and J genes are TRBV27 and TRBJ2-1, with 7 nucleotides matching TRBD2. This CDR3 has 13 amino acids. V lost 5 bases, J lost 5 bases, and 3 bases stayed unmatched. CDR1 is MNHEY and CDR2 is SMNVEV in the germline V gene (reference sequence). CDR3 coding DNA: TGTGCCAGCAGTCGGGGGAGGGACAATGAGCAGTTCTTC. The encoded protein is CASSRGRDNEQFF.

This clone came up a few times. The rearrangement uses TRBV14 and TRBJ1-5; D not certain. V lost 6 bases to trimming and J lost 2 bases, with 11 bases between them. In germline, CDR1 is SGHDN, CDR2 FVKESK. This CDR3 has 14 residues. The CDR3 nucleotides are TGTGCCAGCAGTACGCATGCGGGCAATCAGCCCCAGCATTTT. Translating gives CASSTHAGNQPQHF.

This clone was recorded a few times. This sample includes further DNA sequences coding for the same CDR3. This CDR3 reads CASSLRGYNEQFF. CDR3 sequence (DNA): TGTGCCAGCAGCTTACGGGGCTACAATGAGCAGTTCTTC. J is TRBJ2-1 and V is TRBV7-3, with a possible D match to TRBD2 (5 bases). Germline V CDR1 and CDR2: SGHTA, FQGTGA. Trimming left V 2 bases short and J 3 bases short, with 5 bases between. This CDR3 contains 13 residues.

V and J are TRBV15 and TRBJ2-1; TRBD1 is a possible D gene (6 bases). Germline-derived CDR1 and CDR2 are LNHNV and YYDKDF (reference sequence). V shed 8 bases and J shed 6 bases, with 17 bases lying between them. The CDR3 is 14 residues long. The CDR3 sequence: CATGGSKPVNEQFF. The CDR3 DNA follows: TGTGCCACCGGGGGCAGTAAGCCAGTCAATGAGCAGTTCTTC.

J is TRBJ2-7 and V is TRBV14; possibly TRBD1 for D (5 bases). The ends were cut back, 6 bases at V and 3 bases at J, with 12 bases in the middle. The CDR3 runs 13 residues. Germline V gene data show CDR1 as SGHDN and CDR2 as FVKESK. CDR3 protein: CASSLRTLYEQYF. DNA for the CDR3: TGTGCCAGCAGTCTAAGGACACTCTACGAGCAGTACTTC.

The V gene is TRBV5-4, the J gene TRBJ2-3, with a possible D match to TRBD2 (6 bases). The CDR3 covers 15 residues. The V end was cut by 3 bases, the J end by 4 bases, with 15 bases between. CDR1 and CDR2 (germline): SGHNT, YYREEE (reference sequence). This CDR3 is CASSYLAAPADTQYF. The DNA for the CDR3 is TGTGCCAGCAGCTACTTAGCGGCCCCGGCAGATACGCAGTATTTT. Full variable domain (outside the CDR3, taken from reference TRBV5-4 and TRBJ2-3): ETGVTQSPTHLIKTRGQQVTLRCSSQSGHNTVSWYQQALGQGPQFIFQYYREEENGRGNFPPRFSGLQFPNYSSELNVNALELDDSALYLCASSYLAAPADTQYFGPGTRLTVL.

The chain recombines TRBV25-1 with TRBJ2-6; D is uncertain. CDR3 length equals 17 residues. Germline CDR1 reads MGHDK; CDR2 reads SYGVNS. V lost 1 base and J lost 0, with 10 bases in between. CDR3 coding DNA: TGTGCCAGCAGTGAATTTGGCAGTTACTCTGGGGCCAACGTCCTGACTTTC. It codes for CASSEFGSYSGANVLTF.

This clone was counted a few times. The chain links TRBV6-6 to TRBJ1-2; 9 bases agree with TRBD1. From germline, CDR1 is MNHNY and CDR2 SVGAGI (reference sequence). The CDR3 runs to 13 residues. J was trimmed by 6 bases and V by 5 bases; bases with no gene match: 4. The CDR3 region is CASSRRQGDGYTF. The CDR3 region has the DNA TGTGCCAGCAGTAGAAGACAGGGGGATGGCTACACCTTC.

This clone was detected a few times. The chain is built from TRBV4-3 and TRBJ2-7; the match to TRBD1 covers 9 bases. The CDR3 loop spans 16 amino acids. Germline lookup yields CDR1 LGHNA and CDR2 YSLEER. Trimming cost V 1 base and J 4 bases; bases outside gene matches: 8. For the CDR3, the DNA is TGCGCCAGCAGCCAAGTAACAGGTGACAGGGGGTACGAGCAGTACTTC. Translation: CASSQVTGDRGYEQYF.

This chain connects TRBV5-4 to TRBJ1-4, with a possible D match to TRBD1 (6 bases). Per germline, CDR1 SGHNT and CDR2 YYREEE (reference sequence). There are 14 residues in the CDR3. V lost 4 bases and J lost 7, with 14 bases in between. CDR3 coding DNA: TGTGCCAGCAGCCTTAAGGGGGTTGGTGAAAAACTGTTTTTT. It is translated as CASSLKGVGEKLFF.

The chain recombines TRBV5-1 with TRBJ2-5; tentatively, D is TRBD1 (5 bases). The CDR3 length is 14 residues. V shed 0 bases and J shed 5 bases, with 11 bases lying between them. The germline CDR1 and CDR2 sequences are SGHRS and YFSETQ. CDR3 residues: CASSLGTPGETQYF. CDR3 coding DNA: TGCGCCAGCAGCTTGGGGACACCTGGGGAGACCCAGTACTTC.

The CDR3, as DNA: TGTGCCAGTCGAGGAGGGGCTGCGTACAATGAGCAGTTCTTC. Translation gives CASRGGAAYNEQFF. The V call is TRBV19, the J call TRBJ2-1; TRBD2 might be the D (6 bases). V gave up 8 bases and J gave up 4 bases, with 15 bases separating them. CDR3 length: 14 residues. The germline V gene has CDR1 LNHDA and CDR2 SQIVND (reference sequence).

This clone appeared a few times. In DNA form, the CDR3 reads TGTGCCTGGGGGGTCCGGGGGGATCAGCCCCAGCATTTT. It encodes CAWGVRGDQPQHF. The chain uses TRBV30 and TRBJ1-5, with D tentatively TRBD1 (5 bases). V was trimmed by 5 bases and J by 5 bases, leaving 13 bases between them. The CDR3 runs 13 residues. From germline, CDR1 is GTSNPN and CDR2 SVGIG (reference sequence). The full variable domain, rest sourced from reference TRBV30 and TRBJ1-5, is SQTIHQWPATLVQPVGSPLSLECTVEGTSNPNLYWYRQAAGRGLQLLFYSVGIGQISSEVPQNLSASRPQDRQFILSSKKLLLSDSGFYLCAWGVRGDQPQHFGDGTRLSIL.

The chain joins TRBV5-6 to TRBJ2-7, with TRBD2 identical over 10 bases. Germline V gives CDR1 SGHDT, CDR2 YYEEEE. The V gene end was trimmed by 2 bases and the J gene end by 5 bases; junction bases not matched to a gene: 10. This CDR3 spans 16 amino acids. The CDR3 is CASSFIWASGRNEQYF. The CDR3 nucleotides are TGTGCCAGCAGCTTCATATGGGCTAGCGGGAGAAACGAGCAGTACTTC.

This clone appeared a few times. V is TRBV2 and J is TRBJ2-7; D is ambiguous. The ends were cut back, 7 bases at V and 3 bases at J, with 13 bases in the middle. The CDR3 totals 13 residues. Germline-derived CDR1 and CDR2 are SNHLY and FYNNEI. CDR3 sequence reads: CASKETAYYEQYF. The CDR3 nucleotides are TGTGCCAGCAAGGAGACCGCGTACTACGAGCAGTACTTC. Complete variable domain (other parts from reference TRBV2 and TRBJ2-7): EPEVTQTPSHQVTQMGQEVILRCVPISNHLYFYWYRQILGQKVEFLVSFYNNEISEKSEIFDDQFSVERPDGSNFTLKIRSTKLEDSAMYFCASKETAYYEQYFGPGTRLTVT.

This clone was picked up a small number of times. The J gene is TRBJ2-2, the V gene TRBV28, with D maybe TRBD2 (5 bases). Germline loops: CDR1 MDHEN, CDR2 SYDVKM. The length of the CDR3 is 12 residues. V lost 5 bases and J lost 7, with 8 bases in between. CDR3 sequence (DNA): TGTGCCAGCAGTATAACTAGCGGGGAGCTGTTTTTT. It is translated as CASSITSGELFF.

The chain has TRBV28 and TRBJ2-1; D is uncertain. Germline CDR1 MDHEN, CDR2 SYDVKM. Trimming removed 3 bases from V and 10 bases from J, with 13 bases in between. The CDR3 spans 13 residues. The CDR3 bases are TGTGCCAGCAGTTTTTTGGGCAGCCTAGAGCAGTTCTTC. Its translation is CASSFLGSLEQFF.

This clone was detected only a few times. This rearrangement joins TRBV5-4 to TRBJ2-1; 13 positions agree with TRBD2. CDR3 length: 15 amino acids. Germline V CDR1 and CDR2: SGHNT, YYREEE (reference sequence). Trimming removed 4 bases from V and 7 bases from J; junction bases left unmatched: 5. Here the CDR3 reads CASSQGLAGLNEQFF. DNA for the CDR3: TGTGCCAGCAGCCAGGGACTAGCGGGACTAAATGAGCAGTTCTTC. The full variable domain, in which reference TRBV5-4 and TRBJ2-1 provide the parts outside the CDR3, is ETGVTQSPTHLIKTRGQQVTLRCSSQSGHNTVSWYQQALGQGPQFIFQYYREEENGRGNFPPRFSGLQFPNYSSELNVNALELDDSALYLCASSQGLAGLNEQFFGPGTRLTVL.

This clone was picked up a small number of times. The chain joins TRBV11-2 to TRBJ2-2; TRBD1 agrees at 7 bases. V lost 2 bases, J lost 6 bases, and 9 bases stayed unmatched. This CDR3 comprises 16 residues. Germline assignment: CDR1 SGHAT and CDR2 FQNNGV. CDR3 loop: CASSLTSGTVAGELFF. The CDR3 DNA reads as TGTGCCAGCAGCTTAACGTCCGGGACAGTTGCCGGGGAGCTGTTTTTT.

This clone came up a few times. The rearrangement links TRBV28 to TRBJ1-5; D ambiguous. The germline V gene encodes CDR1 MDHEN and CDR2 SYDVKM. Trimming cost V 5 bases and J 5 bases, with 10 bases left between them. The CDR3 runs 13 residues. Written as DNA, the CDR3 is TGTGCCAGCAGTACCGGGAGACATCAGCCCCAGCATTTT. Translated: CASSTGRHQPQHF.

This clone came up a few times. The rearrangement joins TRBV4-3 to TRBJ2-7; D is perhaps TRBD1 (5 bases). Per the germline V gene, CDR1 is LGHNA and CDR2 is YSLEER. Trimming removed 4 bases from V and 2 bases from J, with 15 bases in between. The CDR3 totals 15 residues. CDR3 in amino acids: CASSLEVDIPYEQYF. CDR3 coding DNA: TGCGCCAGCAGCCTTGAAGTGGACATACCCTACGAGCAGTACTTC.

The chain employs TRBV5-1 and TRBJ2-1; 9 bases agree with TRBD2. Germline lookup yields CDR1 SGHRS and CDR2 YFSETQ. There are 20 residues in the CDR3. V was clipped by 1 base and J by 0 bases; unmatched bases: 14. The CDR3 reads CASSLQSRAGGSSSYNEQFF. The DNA of the CDR3 is TGCGCCAGCAGCTTGCAATCAAGAGCGGGAGGCTCGAGCTCCTACAATGAGCAGTTCTTC.

This clone was observed a handful of times. The V and J genes are TRBV15 and TRBJ1-1; no firm D call. Trimming cost V 0 bases and J 6 bases, with 20 bases left between them. Germline CDR1 LNHNV, CDR2 YYDKDF (reference sequence). This CDR3 is 17 amino acids long. The chain's CDR3 is CATSRDRFPRRLPEAFF. The CDR3 DNA reads as TGTGCCACCAGCAGAGATCGATTCCCAAGGAGGTTACCTGAAGCTTTCTTT.

In this sample, this clone turned up a few times. The sample carries other DNA sequences with the same CDR3. V is TRBV18 and J is TRBJ2-1, with 9 bases matching TRBD1. With 3 bases clipped from V and 5 bases from J, the junction kept 2 bases outside the gene matches. The germline V gene has CDR1 KGHSH and CDR2 LQKENI. The CDR3 runs to 14 residues. CDR3 nucleotides: TGTGCCAGCTCACCCAGGACAGGGGACAATGAGCAGTTCTTC. It is translated as CASSPRTGDNEQFF.

The chain links TRBV29-1 to TRBJ2-7; possibly TRBD1 for D (5 bases). Between the trimmed V and J ends, which lost 4 bases and 0 bases, there was a span of 7 bases. There are 12 residues in the CDR3. Germline loops: CDR1 SQVTM, CDR2 ANQGSEA. CDR3 nucleotide sequence: TGCAGCGTTGCTGACAGCTCCTACGAGCAGTACTTC. It translates to CSVADSSYEQYF.

The rearrangement uses TRBV7-2 and TRBJ2-1; D perhaps matches TRBD2 (5 bases). CDR1 is SGHTA, CDR2 FQGNSA, per germline. The CDR3 contains 15 residues. V lost 4 bases, J lost 10 bases, and 20 bases lay in between. The CDR3, as DNA: TGTGCCAGCAGCTCAAGAACGCCTAGCCCATACGAGCAGTTCTTC. It specifies CASSSRTPSPYEQFF. Using reference TRBV7-2 and TRBJ2-1 for the parts outside the CDR3, the full variable domain is GAGVSQSPSNKVTEKGKDVELRCDPISGHTALYWYRQSLGQGLEFLIYFQGNSAPDKSGLPSDRFSAERTGGSVSTLTIQRTQQEDSAVYLCASSSRTPSPYEQFFGPGTRLTVL.

This clone was detected a few times. This chain links TRBV9 with TRBJ2-7; D is unclear. Trimming stripped 0 bases from V and 2 bases from J, with 12 bases between. Germline V lookup: CDR1 SGDLS, CDR2 YYNGEE. The CDR3 extends over 15 amino acids. The CDR3 region is CASSVALGSPYEQYF. In nucleotides, the CDR3 is TGTGCCAGCAGCGTAGCTTTGGGCTCCCCCTACGAGCAGTACTTC.

The chain recombines TRBV29-1 with TRBJ2-1, with 12 bases identical to TRBD2. This CDR3 contains 18 residues. J gave up 1 base and V 0 bases, and 7 bases lay outside the gene matches. CDR1 SQVTM and CDR2 ANQGSEA come from the germline V gene. The CDR3 coding sequence is TGCAGCGTTGAAGAGACTAGCGGGAGTCCTCCTTCCTACAATGAGCAGTTCTTC. Protein: CSVEETSGSPPSYNEQFF.